This TCR beta chain came from a study of blood T cell repertoires in COVID-19. Sequencing used immunoSEQ multiplex PCR; TCRdb keeps in-frame clones, though not all of them. The repertoire holds 20,000 to 25,000 clones, 80% to 85% seen once, with approximately 6.1% in the top ten. The CDR3 loop spans 15 amino acids. With 6 bases clipped from V and 1 base from J, the junction kept 6 bases outside the gene matches. Germline lookup yields CDR1 MNHEY and CDR2 SVGAGI. The TCR comes from a man in his sixties or seventies with acute or convalescent COVID-19. The source material was peripheral blood. The genes are TRBV6-5 and TRBJ1-5; 7 nucleotides match TRBD1. CDR3 nucleotides: TGTGCCAGCAGCCTGGGACAGACAAGCAATCAGCCCCAGCATTTT. Its protein is CASSLGQTSNQPQHF.